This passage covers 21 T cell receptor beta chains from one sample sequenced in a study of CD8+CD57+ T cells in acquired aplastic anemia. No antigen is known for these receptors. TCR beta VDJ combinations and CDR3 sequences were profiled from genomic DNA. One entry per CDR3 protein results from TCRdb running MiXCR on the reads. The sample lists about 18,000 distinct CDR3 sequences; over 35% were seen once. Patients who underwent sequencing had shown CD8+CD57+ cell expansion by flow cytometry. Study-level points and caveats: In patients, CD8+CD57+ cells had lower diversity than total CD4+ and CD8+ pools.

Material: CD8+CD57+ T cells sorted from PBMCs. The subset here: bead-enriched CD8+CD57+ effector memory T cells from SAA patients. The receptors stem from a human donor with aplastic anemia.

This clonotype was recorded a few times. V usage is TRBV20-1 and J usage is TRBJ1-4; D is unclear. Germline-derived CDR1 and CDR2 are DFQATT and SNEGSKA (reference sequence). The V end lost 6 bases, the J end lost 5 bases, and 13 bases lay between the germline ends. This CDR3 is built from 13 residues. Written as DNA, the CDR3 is TGCAGTGCCGGTCTCTGGCCAAATGAAAAACTGTTTTTT. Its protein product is CSAGLWPNEKLFF.

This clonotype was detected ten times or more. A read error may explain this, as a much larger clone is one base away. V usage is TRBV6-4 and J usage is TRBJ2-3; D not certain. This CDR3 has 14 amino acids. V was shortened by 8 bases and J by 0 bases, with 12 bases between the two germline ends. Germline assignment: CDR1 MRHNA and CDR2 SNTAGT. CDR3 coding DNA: TGTGCCAGCGGTGGCGGATCTAGCACAGATACGCAGTATTTT. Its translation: CASGGGSSTDTQYF.

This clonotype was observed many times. The CDR3 sequence: CASSLALGSGNTIYF. The CDR3 DNA reads as TGTGCCAGCAGTTTAGCGCTAGGCTCCGGAAACACCATATATTTT. The gene calls are TRBV12-3 or TRBV12-4 and TRBJ1-3; D gene uncertain. CDR3 size: 15 residues. With 0 bases removed from V and 4 bases from J, the gap between germline ends came to 10 bases.

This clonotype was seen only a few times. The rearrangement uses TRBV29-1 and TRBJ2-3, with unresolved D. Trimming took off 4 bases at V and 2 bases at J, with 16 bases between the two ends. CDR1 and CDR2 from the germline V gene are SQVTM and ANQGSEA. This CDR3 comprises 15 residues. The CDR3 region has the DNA TGCAGCGTTGGCCCCCTCTATGACATCACAGATACGCAGTATTTT. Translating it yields CSVGPLYDITDTQYF.

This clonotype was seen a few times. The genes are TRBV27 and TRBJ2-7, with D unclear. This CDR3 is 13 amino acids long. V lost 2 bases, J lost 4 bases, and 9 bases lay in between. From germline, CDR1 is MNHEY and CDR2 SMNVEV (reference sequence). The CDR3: CASSLEWRYEQYF. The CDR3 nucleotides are TGTGCCAGCAGTTTAGAATGGCGTTACGAGCAGTACTTC.

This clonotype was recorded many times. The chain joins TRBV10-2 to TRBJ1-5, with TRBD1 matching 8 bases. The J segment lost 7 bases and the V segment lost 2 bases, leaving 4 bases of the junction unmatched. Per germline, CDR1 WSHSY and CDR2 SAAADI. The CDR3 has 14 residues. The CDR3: CASSEGRGHQPQHF. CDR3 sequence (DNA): TGCGCCAGCAGTGAGGGCAGGGGGCACCAGCCCCAGCATTTT.

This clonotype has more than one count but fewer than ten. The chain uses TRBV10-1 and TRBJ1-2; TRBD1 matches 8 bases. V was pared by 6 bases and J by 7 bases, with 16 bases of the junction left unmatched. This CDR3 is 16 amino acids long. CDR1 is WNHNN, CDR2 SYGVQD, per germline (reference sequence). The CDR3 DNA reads TGCGCCAGCAGCGAATGCCAGGGGGCGGAGAGCTGTGGCTACACCTTC. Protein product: CASSECQGAESCGYTF.

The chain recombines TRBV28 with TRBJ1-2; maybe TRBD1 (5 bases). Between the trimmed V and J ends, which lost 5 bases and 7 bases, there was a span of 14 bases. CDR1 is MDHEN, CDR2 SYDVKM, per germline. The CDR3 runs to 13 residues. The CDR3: CASSPQGVSGYTF. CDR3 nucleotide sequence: TGTGCCAGCAGTCCTCAGGGTGTTTCTGGCTACACCTTC.

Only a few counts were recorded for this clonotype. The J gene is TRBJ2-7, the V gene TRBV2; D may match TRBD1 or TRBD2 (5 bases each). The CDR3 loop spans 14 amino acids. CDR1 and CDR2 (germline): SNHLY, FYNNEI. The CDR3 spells CAIIARGSSYEQYF. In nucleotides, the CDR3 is TGTGCTATTATCGCACGGGGCAGCTCCTACGAGCAGTACTTC. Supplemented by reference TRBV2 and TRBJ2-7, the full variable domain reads EPEVTQTPSHQVTQMGQEVILRCVPISNHLYFYWYRQILGQKVEFLVSFYNNEISEKSEIFDDQFSVERPDGSNFTLKIRSTKLEDSAMYFCAIIARGSSYEQYFGPGTRLTVT.

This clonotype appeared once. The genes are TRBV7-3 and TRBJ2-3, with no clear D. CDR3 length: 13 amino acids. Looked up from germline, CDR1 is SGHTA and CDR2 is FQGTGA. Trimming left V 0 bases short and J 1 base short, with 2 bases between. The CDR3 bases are TGTGCCAGCAGCTTAACGGGCACAGATACGCAGTATTTT. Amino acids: CASSLTGTDTQYF.

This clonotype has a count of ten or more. The CDR3 region is CASSEEPGIYEQYF. The CDR3 bases are TGTGCCAGCAGTGAAGAACCAGGAATTTACGAGCAGTACTTC. The chain combines TRBV12-3 or TRBV12-4 with TRBJ2-7; D is uncertain. V lost 5 bases to trimming and J lost 4 bases, with 15 bases between them. The CDR3 extends over 14 amino acids.

The CDR3: CATSSSRSGQGAVEQFF. CDR3 sequence (DNA): TGTGCCACCAGCAGCTCCAGGTCGGGACAGGGGGCCGTTGAGCAGTTCTTC. J is TRBJ2-1 and V is TRBV15; 12 bases line up with TRBD1. This CDR3 has 17 amino acids. Germline V gene sequence: CDR1 LNHNV, CDR2 YYDKDF (reference sequence). With V trimmed by 3 bases and J by 9 bases, 12 bases remained unmatched.

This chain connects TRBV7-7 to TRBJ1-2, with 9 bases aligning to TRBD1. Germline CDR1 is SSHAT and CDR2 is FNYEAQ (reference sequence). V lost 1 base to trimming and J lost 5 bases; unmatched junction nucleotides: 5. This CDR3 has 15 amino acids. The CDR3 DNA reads TGTGCCAGCAGCTTAGGGACAGGGGCGGGGTATGGCTACACCTTC. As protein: CASSLGTGAGYGYTF.

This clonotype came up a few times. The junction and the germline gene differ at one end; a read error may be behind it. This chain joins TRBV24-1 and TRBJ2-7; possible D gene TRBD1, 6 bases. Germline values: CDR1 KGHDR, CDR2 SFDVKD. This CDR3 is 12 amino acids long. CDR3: CATSDLSGQRHF. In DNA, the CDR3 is TGTGCCACCAGTGATTTGAGCGGACAGCGACACTTC.

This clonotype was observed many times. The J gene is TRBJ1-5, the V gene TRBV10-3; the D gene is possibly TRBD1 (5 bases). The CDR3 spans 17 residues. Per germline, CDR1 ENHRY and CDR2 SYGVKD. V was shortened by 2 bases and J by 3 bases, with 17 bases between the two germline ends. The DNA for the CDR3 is TGTGCCATCAGTGAGAGAATTGGGGGGTGGGCCAATCAGCCCCAGCATTTT. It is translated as CAISERIGGWANQPQHF.

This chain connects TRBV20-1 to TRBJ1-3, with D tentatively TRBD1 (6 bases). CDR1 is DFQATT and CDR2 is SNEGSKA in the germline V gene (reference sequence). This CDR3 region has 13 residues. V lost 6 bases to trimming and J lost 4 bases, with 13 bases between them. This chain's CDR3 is CSAHRTAGNTIYF. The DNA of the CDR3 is TGCAGTGCCCACCGGACAGCCGGAAACACCATATATTTT.

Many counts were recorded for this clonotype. The CDR3 reads CASSLAGGGNEQFF. The CDR3 nucleotides are TGTGCCAGCAGCCTAGCGGGAGGAGGCAATGAGCAGTTCTTC. This rearrangement joins TRBV2 to TRBJ2-1; TRBD2 matches 11 bases. Losses at the gene ends were 6 bases for V and 6 bases for J; bases not matched to a gene: 4. The CDR3 is 14 amino acids. Germline assignment: CDR1 SNHLY and CDR2 FYNNEI.

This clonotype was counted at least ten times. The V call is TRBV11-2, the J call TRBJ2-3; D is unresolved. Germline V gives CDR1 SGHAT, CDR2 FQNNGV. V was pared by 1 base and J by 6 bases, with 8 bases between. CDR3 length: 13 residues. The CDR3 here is CASSLGQIDTQYF. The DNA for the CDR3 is TGTGCCAGCAGCTTAGGGCAGATCGATACGCAGTATTTT.

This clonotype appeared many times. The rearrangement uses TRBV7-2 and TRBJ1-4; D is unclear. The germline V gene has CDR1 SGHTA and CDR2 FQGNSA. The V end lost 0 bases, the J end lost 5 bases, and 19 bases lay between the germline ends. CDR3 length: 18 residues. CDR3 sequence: CASSLASGSGNPNEKLFF. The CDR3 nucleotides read TGTGCCAGCAGCTTAGCGTCCGGTAGTGGGAATCCCAATGAAAAACTGTTTTTT. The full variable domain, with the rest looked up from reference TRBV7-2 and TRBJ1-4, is GAGVSQSPSNKVTEKGKDVELRCDPISGHTALYWYRQSLGQGLEFLIYFQGNSAPDKSGLPSDRFSAERTGGSVSTLTIQRTQQEDSAVYLCASSLASGSGNPNEKLFFGSGTQLSVL.

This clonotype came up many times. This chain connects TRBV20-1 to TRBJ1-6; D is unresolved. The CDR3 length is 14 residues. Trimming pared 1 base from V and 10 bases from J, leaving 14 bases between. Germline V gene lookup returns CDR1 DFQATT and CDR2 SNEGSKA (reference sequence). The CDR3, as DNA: TGCAGTGCTAGAGGTTCGGAGGGTTCCTCACCCCTCCACTTT. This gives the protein CSARGSEGSSPLHF.

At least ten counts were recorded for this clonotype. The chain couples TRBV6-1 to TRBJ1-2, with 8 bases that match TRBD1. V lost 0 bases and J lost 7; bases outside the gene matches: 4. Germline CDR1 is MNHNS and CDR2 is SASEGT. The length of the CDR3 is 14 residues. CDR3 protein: CASSEAARGLGYTF. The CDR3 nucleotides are TGTGCCAGCAGTGAAGCGGCCAGGGGGCTTGGCTACACCTTC.